This TCR beta chain came from a study of neoadjuvant anti-PD-1 for oral cavity cancer. Using immunoSEQ multiplex PCR, the repertoire was profiled, and TCRdb retains in-frame clones only, with some absent. The data contain thousands of clones, approximately 50% of them singletons. Comments on this clone: Antigen specificity is unknown.

J gave up 5 bases and V 6 bases, and 7 bases lay outside the gene matches. CDR1 is MGHDK, CDR2 SYGVNS, per germline. This CDR3 is built from 14 residues. Study results and caveats: Expansion of preexisting intratumoral clones was suggested to aid response.

The gene calls are TRBV25-1 and TRBJ2-5; TRBD1 aligns across 9 bases. Sequences were derived from tumor tissue, sampled before nivolumab (anti-PD-1) treatment. The receptor's source is a person between 40 and 79 years old with oral cavity squamous cell carcinoma. CDR3 amino acids: CASSHTGGGETQYF. CDR3 bases: TGTGCCAGCAGCCATACAGGGGGCGGCGAGACCCAGTACTTC.